The source of this T cell receptor beta chain is a study of a mutant IDH1 vaccine in newly diagnosed glioma. Time point reported: baseline, week 1 (first vaccination visit). Sample treatment: pre-vaccination baseline after standard-of-care therapy. New IDH1-mutant, ATRX-lost WHO grade 3 or 4 astrocytomas occurred in donors. Profiling relied on immunoSEQ multiplex PCR, and the TCRdb table lists in-frame clones only, not all of them. In the table there are about 96,000 clones, roughly 75% of which are singletons. This clone was seen only a few times. Germline V lookup: CDR1 MDHEN, CDR2 SYDVKM. This CDR3 has 14 amino acids. Trimming took off 6 bases at V and 3 bases at J, with 14 bases between the two ends.

The chain carries TRBV28 and TRBJ1-1; perhaps TRBD1 as D (6 bases). The sequencing here drew on PBMCs, taken from a glioma patient treated with radiotherapy, temozolomide or both. The TCR was taken from a man aged 40-49 years with glioma. The CDR3 nucleotides are TGTGCCAGCAGGAGACAGGCGATGCACACTGAAGCTTTCTTT. Translating it yields CASRRQAMHTEAFF.